Here is one T cell receptor beta chain with its context. These data belong to a study of control samples from healthy donors and cancer patients. Measured with immunoSEQ multiplex PCR; TCRdb has only the in-frame clones, and not every one. The data contain around 19,000 clones, 82% of them singletons. The J segment lost 13 bases and the V segment lost 2 bases, leaving 2 bases of the junction unmatched. CDR1 SGHTA and CDR2 FQGNSA come from the germline V gene. CDR3 length: 11 residues. This sequence was found in a man at least 80 years old with head and neck cancer. V and J are TRBV7-2 and TRBJ2-1, with 7 bases that match TRBD2. Source material: PBMCs. Here the CDR3 reads CASSLQRDQFF. The CDR3 nucleotides are TGTGCCAGCAGCTTACAGCGGGACCAGTTCTTC.